A selection of T cell receptor beta chains follows, all from one sample in a study of blood T cell repertoires in COVID-19. Some clones are missing from TCRdb's copy, which holds only in-frame ones; the method was immunoSEQ multiplex PCR. Among about 50,000 clones, around 86% were seen once, and the ten largest hold approximately 2%. The source material was peripheral blood. The receptors derive from an older woman with acute or convalescent COVID-19. Both conserved end residues are part of each CDR3. The order of the fields is J gene, clone size, D gene, V gene, CDR3 protein, CDR3 DNA. A D gene is named only where the DNA matches it firmly. Clone size is not always given. Where it is, it says once, few, many or a class for expanded clones.

J: TRBJ2-3
size: .
D: .
V: TRBV3-1/TRBV3-2
CDR3: CASSQGHLGSDTQYF
DNA: TGTGCCAGCAGCCAGGGACACCTTGGGAGCGATACGCAGTATTTT

J: TRBJ1-1
size: .
D: TRBD1
V: TRBV3-1/TRBV3-2
CDR3: CASSRGRDRGRPEAFF
DNA: TGTGCCAGCAGCCGAGGCAGGGACAGGGGGCGCCCTGAAGCTTTCTTT

J: TRBJ2-2
size: .
D: .
V: TRBV2
CDR3: CASSDDRLISTGELFF
DNA: TGTGCCAGCAGTGATGACAGGCTGATTTCCACCGGGGAGCTGTTTTTT

J: TRBJ2-1
size: .
D: TRBD2
V: TRBV7-9
CDR3: CASGLAGGNEQFF
DNA: TGTGCCAGCGGACTAGCGGGGGGGAATGAGCAGTTCTTC

J: TRBJ1-2
size: .
D: .
V: TRBV9
CDR3: CASNHGGYTF
DNA: TGTGCCAGCAATCACGGGGGCTACACCTTC

J: TRBJ1-2
size: .
D: TRBD1
V: TRBV24-1
CDR3: CATSASGTGLSNYGYTF
DNA: TGTGCCACCAGTGCATCCGGGACAGGGCTTTCTAACTATGGCTACACCTTC

J: TRBJ1-2
size: few
D: .
V: TRBV7-2
CDR3: CASSEQQGSVYGYTF
DNA: TGTGCCAGCAGCGAACAACAGGGAAGTGTCTATGGCTACACCTTC

J: TRBJ2-5
size: .
D: .
V: TRBV25-1
CDR3: CASSEYARGPETQYF
DNA: TGTGCCAGCAGTGAATATGCTAGGGGTCCGGAGACCCAGTACTTC

J: TRBJ2-1
size: .
D: .
V: TRBV10-3
CDR3: CAISESSNEQFF
DNA: TGTGCCATCAGTGAGTCGAGCAATGAGCAGTTCTTC

J: TRBJ2-5
size: .
D: TRBD2
V: TRBV9
CDR3: CASSVGAGGALETQYF
DNA: TGTGCCAGCAGCGTAGGTGCGGGAGGAGCCCTGGAGACCCAGTACTTC

J: TRBJ1-4
size: once
D: .
V: TRBV5-4
CDR3: CASSRDFSTNEKLFF
DNA: TGTGCCAGCAGCCGGGACTTTTCAACTAATGAAAAACTGTTTTTT

J: TRBJ2-3
size: .
D: .
V: TRBV9
CDR3: CASSVRAGAGPMDTQYF
DNA: TGTGCCAGCAGCGTAAGGGCTGGGGCCGGGCCCATGGATACGCAGTATTTT

J: TRBJ1-1
size: .
D: TRBD1
V: TRBV30
CDR3: CAWSIDRGTEAFF
DNA: TGTGCCTGGAGTATCGACAGGGGTACTGAAGCTTTCTTT

J: TRBJ2-2
size: .
D: .
V: TRBV6-5
CDR3: CASSSITGELFF
DNA: TGTGCCAGCAGTTCCATCACCGGGGAGCTGTTTTTT

J: TRBJ2-7
size: .
D: .
V: TRBV2
CDR3: CASSEQGIFYEQYF
DNA: TGTGCCAGCAGTGAACAGGGGATTTTCTACGAGCAGTACTTC

J: TRBJ1-1
size: .
D: TRBD1
V: TRBV15
CDR3: CATSGQGNTEAFF
DNA: TGTGCCACCAGCGGACAGGGTAACACTGAAGCTTTCTTT

J: TRBJ1-2
size: .
D: .
V: TRBV2
CDR3: CASSGGEGNGYTF
DNA: TGTGCCAGCTCTGGTGGGGAGGGAAATGGCTACACCTTC

J: TRBJ1-5
size: .
D: .
V: TRBV2
CDR3: CASSEHGRNLVEPQHF
DNA: TGTGCCAGCAGTGAACATGGCAGGAACCTGGTTGAGCCCCAGCATTTT

J: TRBJ2-2
size: .
D: TRBD2
V: TRBV6-1
CDR3: CASSEIAGHTGELFF
DNA: TGTGCCAGCAGTGAGATAGCGGGTCACACCGGGGAGCTGTTTTTT

J: TRBJ1-1
size: once
D: .
V: TRBV12-3/TRBV12-4
CDR3: CASSTGRTEAFF
DNA: TGTGCCAGCAGTACAGGGCGCACTGAAGCTTTCTTT

J: TRBJ1-2
size: .
D: .
V: TRBV2
CDR3: CASSERGNYGYTF
DNA: TGTGCCAGCAGTGAGCGGGGTAACTATGGCTACACCTTC

J: TRBJ1-5
size: .
D: .
V: TRBV28
CDR3: CATGVSNQPQHF
DNA: TGTGCCACAGGGGTTAGCAATCAGCCCCAGCATTTT

J: TRBJ1-3
size: few
D: TRBD1
V: TRBV19
CDR3: CASSRGGAGNTIYF
DNA: TGTGCCAGTAGTCGAGGGGGCGCTGGAAACACCATATATTTT

J: TRBJ1-3
size: few
D: .
V: TRBV30
CDR3: CAWSEGLPGNTIYF
DNA: TGTGCCTGGAGTGAGGGGCTTCCTGGAAACACCATATATTTT

J: TRBJ1-2
size: .
D: .
V: TRBV2
CDR3: CASSELGEGYTF
DNA: TGTGCCAGCAGTGAATTAGGGGAAGGCTACACCTTC

J: TRBJ1-5
size: .
D: .
V: TRBV12-3/TRBV12-4
CDR3: CASSLLTSQPQHF
DNA: TGTGCCAGCAGTCTGCTCACGAGTCAGCCCCAGCATTTT

J: TRBJ1-5
size: .
D: TRBD1
V: TRBV10-3
CDR3: CAISEDGTGGSGQPQHF
DNA: TGTGCCATCAGTGAGGATGGGACAGGGGGATCTGGTCAGCCCCAGCATTTT

J: TRBJ2-1
size: .
D: .
V: TRBV24-1
CDR3: CATSDRRSGAYNEQFF
DNA: TGTGCCACCAGTGATAGGCGTAGCGGCGCCTACAATGAGCAGTTCTTC

J: TRBJ1-5
size: .
D: .
V: TRBV19
CDR3: CASRRARGGFGQPQHF
DNA: TGTGCCAGTAGGAGGGCGCGGGGGGGGTTCGGTCAGCCCCAGCATTTT

J: TRBJ2-2
size: once
D: TRBD2
V: TRBV5-1
CDR3: CASSGRLAENTGELFF
DNA: TGCGCCAGCAGCGGGCGACTAGCGGAGAACACCGGGGAGCTGTTTTTT

J: TRBJ2-4
size: once
D: .
V: TRBV27
CDR3: CASSHPTRENIQYF
DNA: TGTGCCAGCAGTCACCCGACGAGGGAAAACATTCAGTACTTC

J: TRBJ2-1
size: .
D: TRBD2
V: TRBV6-2/TRBV6-3
CDR3: CASSGTSRENEQFF
DNA: TGTGCCAGCAGTGGGACTAGCAGGGAAAATGAGCAGTTCTTC

J: TRBJ1-1
size: .
D: .
V: TRBV5-1
CDR3: CASTRQPRGQRVMNTEAFF
DNA: TGCGCCAGCACCAGGCAACCCAGGGGCCAACGCGTCATGAACACTGAAGCTTTCTTT

J: TRBJ2-3
size: .
D: TRBD1
V: TRBV7-7
CDR3: CASSLQGTSHTDTQYF
DNA: TGTGCTAGCAGCTTACAGGGGACCTCACACACAGATACGCAGTATTTT

J: TRBJ2-2
size: .
D: TRBD1
V: TRBV19
CDR3: CASSRGQGPNTGELFF
DNA: TGTGCCAGTAGTAGGGGACAGGGACCGAACACCGGGGAGCTGTTTTTT

J: TRBJ2-2
size: .
D: TRBD1
V: TRBV9
CDR3: CASSVAYGQGRAGELFF
DNA: TGTGCCAGCAGCGTAGCGTATGGACAGGGGAGGGCCGGGGAGCTGTTTTTT

J: TRBJ1-4
size: few
D: .
V: TRBV7-2
CDR3: CASSLAKGKFEKLFF
DNA: TGTGCCAGCAGCTTAGCGAAGGGGAAGTTTGAAAAACTGTTTTTT

J: TRBJ2-7
size: .
D: TRBD1
V: TRBV28
CDR3: CASRRGGTGVYEQYF
DNA: TGTGCCAGCAGACGAGGGGGGACAGGGGTTTACGAGCAGTACTTC

J: TRBJ1-2
size: .
D: .
V: TRBV5-4
CDR3: CASSLGSLGANYGYTF
DNA: TGTGCCAGCAGCTTGGGGAGTTTAGGAGCCAACTATGGCTACACCTTC

J: TRBJ1-5
size: .
D: .
V: TRBV10-3
CDR3: CATSPRGDNQPQHF
DNA: TGTGCCACCTCCCCGCGAGGAGACAATCAGCCCCAGCATTTT

J: TRBJ1-6
size: .
D: TRBD1
V: TRBV13
CDR3: CASSFGQGARRVTSPLHF
DNA: TGTGCCAGCAGCTTCGGTCAGGGGGCGCGGCGGGTGACCTCACCCCTCCACTTT

J: TRBJ1-2
size: .
D: .
V: TRBV19
CDR3: CASSISGSYGYTF
DNA: TGTGCCAGTAGTATTTCCGGGTCCTATGGCTACACCTTC

J: TRBJ2-7
size: .
D: TRBD2
V: TRBV19
CDR3: CASAVRAGFEQYF
DNA: TGTGCCTCTGCGGTTCGAGCGGGGTTCGAGCAGTACTTC

J: TRBJ1-2
size: .
D: TRBD1
V: TRBV20-1
CDR3: CSASEAGTGYGYTF
DNA: TGCAGTGCTAGTGAGGCCGGGACAGGGTATGGCTACACCTTC

J: TRBJ2-3
size: .
D: TRBD2
V: TRBV7-9
CDR3: CASSLAGTSGISDTQYF
DNA: TGTGCCAGCAGCTTAGCAGGGACTAGCGGGATTTCAGATACGCAGTATTTT

J: TRBJ2-6
size: .
D: TRBD2
V: TRBV30
CDR3: CARIAGVVSGANVLTF
DNA: TGTGCCCGAATAGCGGGGGTCGTCTCTGGGGCCAACGTCCTGACTTTC

J: TRBJ1-2
size: .
D: TRBD1
V: TRBV29-1
CDR3: CSVGNLGQVSGYTF
DNA: TGCAGCGTTGGAAACCTGGGACAGGTCTCCGGCTACACCTTC